Listed below are T cell receptor beta chains from one sample, sequenced in a study of patients and donors after allogeneic stem cell transplantation. Each CDR3 protein gets one entry after TCRdb re-called the RT-PCR reads with MiXCR. The sample contains tens of thousands of distinct CDR3 sequences, 6.5% to 7% of which appear only once. The sequencing input was blood, either unsorted or a sorted T cell fraction (not recorded which). The receptors derive from a human donor who was either an allogeneic HSCT recipient or a stem cell or donor lymphocyte infusion donor (not recorded which). It is not recorded whose cells these are; they may come from a transplant donor. The CDR3 runs from the conserved cysteine through the conserved F or W. D genes are given only for firm matches. Some rows mark clone size as missing; the rest say once, few, many or name a class of expanded clone.

v_gene: TRBV29-1
j_gene: TRBJ2-5
abundance: many
d_gene: TRBD1
len: 12
CDR3aa: CSVYRGAETQYF
CDR3nt: TGCAGCGTCTACAGGGGTGCAGAGACCCAGTACTTC

v_gene: TRBV20-1
j_gene: TRBJ2-7
abundance: .
d_gene: TRBD2
len: 13
CDR3aa: CSAKAGGPYEQYF
CDR3nt: TGCAGTGCCAAAGCGGGAGGGCCCTACGAGCAGTACTTC

v_gene: TRBV6-2/TRBV6-3
j_gene: TRBJ2-3
abundance: .
d_gene: .
len: 15
CDR3aa: CASSRNSWLQDTQYF
CDR3nt: TGTGCCAGCAGTCGGAACTCTTGGTTACAAGATACGCAGTATTTT

v_gene: TRBV5-4
j_gene: TRBJ1-2
abundance: .
d_gene: .
len: 17
CDR3aa: CASSPGGQFPTIYGYTF
CDR3nt: TGTGCCAGCAGCCCGGGCGGGCAGTTCCCAACTATCTATGGCTACACCTTC

v_gene: TRBV7-9
j_gene: TRBJ2-1
abundance: many
d_gene: TRBD1
len: 15
CDR3aa: CASSLQGVSYNEQFF
CDR3nt: TGTGCCAGCAGCTTGCAGGGGGTCTCCTACAATGAGCAGTTCTTC

v_gene: TRBV12-3/TRBV12-4
j_gene: TRBJ1-4
abundance: many
d_gene: .
len: 14
CDR3aa: CASREGYRGEKLFF
CDR3nt: TGTGCCAGCAGGGAGGGGTACAGAGGGGAAAAACTGTTTTTT

v_gene: TRBV20-1
j_gene: TRBJ1-5
abundance: many
d_gene: .
len: 12
CDR3aa: CSATHSNQPQHF
CDR3nt: TGCAGTGCGACCCATAGCAATCAGCCCCAGCATTTT

v_gene: TRBV28
j_gene: TRBJ1-1
abundance: many
d_gene: TRBD1
len: 14
CDR3aa: CASSLTGWGTEAFF
CDR3nt: TGTGCCAGCAGTCTGACAGGGTGGGGCACTGAAGCTTTCTTT

v_gene: TRBV4-1
j_gene: TRBJ2-7
abundance: many
d_gene: .
len: 16
CDR3aa: CASSQHSRAKPYEQYF
CDR3nt: TGCGCCAGCAGCCAACATTCCCGAGCTAAGCCCTACGAGCAGTACTTC

v_gene: TRBV10-3
j_gene: TRBJ1-1
abundance: many
d_gene: TRBD1
len: 14
CDR3aa: CAISEPTGGTEAFF
CDR3nt: TGTGCCATCAGTGAGCCGACAGGGGGCACTGAAGCTTTCTTT

v_gene: TRBV24-1
j_gene: TRBJ2-3
abundance: .
d_gene: TRBD2
len: 18
CDR3aa: CATSDLGGLAGETDTQYF
CDR3nt: TGTGCCACCAGTGATTTGGGCGGACTAGCGGGAGAAACAGATACGCAGTATTTT

v_gene: TRBV29-1
j_gene: TRBJ2-1
abundance: many
d_gene: .
len: 13
CDR3aa: CSVGQTAFGEQFF
CDR3nt: TGCAGCGTTGGCCAGACTGCCTTTGGTGAGCAGTTCTTC

v_gene: TRBV10-3
j_gene: TRBJ2-1
abundance: .
d_gene: TRBD2
len: 13
CDR3aa: CAIRGLAGGPPFF
CDR3nt: TGTGCCATCAGGGGACTAGCGGGAGGGCCACCGTTCTTC

v_gene: TRBV28
j_gene: TRBJ1-2
abundance: many
d_gene: .
len: 17
CDR3aa: CASRGRGDKLFNYGYTF
CDR3nt: TGTGCCAGCAGAGGACGGGGAGACAAACTGTTTAACTATGGCTACACCTTC

v_gene: TRBV6-2/TRBV6-3
j_gene: TRBJ2-6
abundance: few
d_gene: .
len: 13
CDR3aa: CASSQPGANVLTF
CDR3nt: TGTGCCAGCAGCCAACCTGGGGCCAACGTCCTGACTTTC

v_gene: TRBV28
j_gene: TRBJ2-7
abundance: few
d_gene: .
len: 13
CDR3aa: CASTHGTTAAWYF
CDR3nt: TGTGCCAGCACCCACGGTACTACCGCGGCATGGTACTTC

v_gene: TRBV6-1
j_gene: TRBJ2-3
abundance: few
d_gene: TRBD1
len: 13
CDR3aa: CASGQGITDTQYF
CDR3nt: TGTGCCTCGGGACAGGGTATCACAGATACGCAGTATTTT

v_gene: TRBV7-9
j_gene: TRBJ1-2
abundance: .
d_gene: TRBD1
len: 15
CDR3aa: CASSRRWAGGLGYTF
CDR3nt: TGTGCCAGCAGCCGCCGGTGGGCAGGGGGCCTTGGCTACACCTTC

v_gene: TRBV6-1
j_gene: TRBJ1-2
abundance: .
d_gene: .
len: 15
CDR3aa: CASSELSLRVGAYTF
CDR3nt: TGTGCCAGCAGTGAATTAAGTCTCAGGGTGGGCGCCTACACCTTC

v_gene: TRBV18
j_gene: TRBJ1-6
abundance: .
d_gene: TRBD1
len: 14
CDR3aa: CASSPTGVDSPLHF
CDR3nt: TGTGCCAGCTCACCTACAGGGGTGGATTCACCCCTCCACTTT

v_gene: TRBV5-1
j_gene: TRBJ1-1
abundance: many
d_gene: .
len: 14
CDR3aa: CASTGGGLNTEAFF
CDR3nt: TGCGCCAGCACAGGAGGGGGACTGAACACTGAAGCTTTCTTT

v_gene: TRBV24-1
j_gene: TRBJ2-2
abundance: many
d_gene: .
len: 13
CDR3aa: CATSVVRTGELFF
CDR3nt: TGTGCCACCAGTGTGGTTCGCACCGGGGAGCTGTTTTTT

v_gene: TRBV19
j_gene: TRBJ1-1
abundance: few
d_gene: .
len: 11
CDR3aa: CASTVNTEAFF
CDR3nt: TGTGCCAGTACAGTGAACACTGAAGCTTTCTTT

v_gene: TRBV18
j_gene: TRBJ2-4
abundance: few
d_gene: .
len: 16
CDR3aa: CASSPPKGLTKNIQYF
CDR3nt: TGTGCCAGCTCACCCCCCAAGGGATTAACCAAAAACATTCAGTACTTC

v_gene: TRBV28
j_gene: TRBJ1-5
abundance: many
d_gene: .
len: 16
CDR3aa: CASSLSKGRSNQPQHF
CDR3nt: TGTGCCAGCAGTTTATCGAAGGGGAGAAGCAATCAGCCCCAGCATTTT

v_gene: TRBV15
j_gene: TRBJ1-1
abundance: .
d_gene: .
len: 15
CDR3aa: CATSRVPKPNTEAFF
CDR3nt: TGTGCCACCAGCAGAGTGCCTAAACCGAACACTGAAGCTTTCTTT

v_gene: TRBV19
j_gene: TRBJ2-7
abundance: .
d_gene: .
len: 14
CDR3aa: CASSFDRTSYEQYF
CDR3nt: TGTGCCAGCTCCTTTGACAGGACCTCCTACGAGCAGTACTTC

v_gene: TRBV12-3/TRBV12-4
j_gene: TRBJ2-1
abundance: .
d_gene: .
len: 15
CDR3aa: CASRTGTGIYNEQFF
CDR3nt: TGTGCCAGCAGAACCGGGACTGGGATTTACAATGAGCAGTTCTTC

v_gene: TRBV2
j_gene: TRBJ2-3
abundance: few
d_gene: TRBD1
len: 15
CDR3aa: CASSVDRGSTDTQYF
CDR3nt: TGTGCCAGCAGTGTGGACAGGGGTAGCACAGATACGCAGTATTTT

v_gene: TRBV7-9
j_gene: TRBJ1-6
abundance: many
d_gene: .
len: 16
CDR3aa: CASSDQGSGYNSPLHF
CDR3nt: TGTGCCAGCAGCGACCAGGGTTCCGGTTATAATTCACCCCTCCACTTT

v_gene: TRBV7-9
j_gene: TRBJ1-1
abundance: many
d_gene: .
len: 14
CDR3aa: CASSLGGLNTEAFF
CDR3nt: TGTGCCAGCAGCTTGGGTGGACTGAACACTGAAGCTTTCTTT

v_gene: TRBV2
j_gene: TRBJ1-5
abundance: many
d_gene: TRBD1
len: 15
CDR3aa: CASSRADRGGQPQHF
CDR3nt: TGTGCCAGCAGCCGCGCGGACAGGGGTGGACAGCCCCAGCATTTT

v_gene: TRBV27
j_gene: TRBJ1-2
abundance: few
d_gene: .
len: 13
CDR3aa: CASSLWGGSGYTF
CDR3nt: TGTGCCAGCAGTTTGTGGGGTGGTAGTGGCTACACCTTC

v_gene: TRBV28
j_gene: TRBJ2-5
abundance: medium-sized
d_gene: .
len: 15
CDR3aa: CASLKPGVAGETQYF
CDR3nt: TGTGCCAGCCTAAAACCAGGGGTAGCGGGAGAGACCCAGTACTTC

v_gene: TRBV19
j_gene: TRBJ2-1
abundance: many
d_gene: .
len: 14
CDR3aa: CASTVADSYNEQFF
CDR3nt: TGTGCCAGTACCGTAGCGGACTCCTACAATGAGCAGTTCTTC

v_gene: TRBV15
j_gene: TRBJ2-7
abundance: many
d_gene: .
len: 15
CDR3aa: CATSRGPLYSYEQYF
CDR3nt: TGTGCCACCAGCAGAGGGCCGCTCTACAGCTACGAGCAGTACTTC

v_gene: TRBV5-4
j_gene: TRBJ2-2
abundance: .
d_gene: .
len: 17
CDR3aa: CASSLRDKLVYTGELFF
CDR3nt: TGTGCCAGCAGCTTGCGCGATAAGCTAGTGTACACCGGGGAGCTGTTTTTT

v_gene: TRBV28
j_gene: TRBJ1-1
abundance: many
d_gene: .
len: 11
CDR3aa: CASYSNTEAFF
CDR3nt: TGTGCCTCATACTCGAACACTGAAGCTTTCTTT

v_gene: TRBV19
j_gene: TRBJ1-1
abundance: .
d_gene: .
len: 14
CDR3aa: CASSQGPMNTEAFF
CDR3nt: TGTGCCTCGTCACAGGGACCCATGAACACTGAAGCTTTCTTT

v_gene: TRBV6-1
j_gene: TRBJ2-7
abundance: few
d_gene: .
len: 13
CDR3aa: CASRIGASYEQYF
CDR3nt: TGTGCCAGCAGAATTGGGGCCTCCTACGAGCAGTACTTC

v_gene: TRBV7-9
j_gene: TRBJ1-4
abundance: many
d_gene: .
len: 15
CDR3aa: CASRPGQGTNEKLFF
CDR3nt: TGTGCCAGCAGGCCCGGGCAGGGAACTAATGAAAAACTGTTTTTT

v_gene: TRBV7-9
j_gene: TRBJ2-1
abundance: .
d_gene: .
len: 15
CDR3aa: CASSAPGQPYNEQFF
CDR3nt: TGTGCCAGCAGCGCACCGGGACAACCCTACAATGAGCAGTTCTTC

v_gene: TRBV5-4
j_gene: TRBJ1-6
abundance: many
d_gene: .
len: 13
CDR3aa: CASRSTYNSPLHF
CDR3nt: TGTGCCAGCAGGTCAACTTATAATTCACCCCTCCACTTT

v_gene: TRBV12-3/TRBV12-4
j_gene: TRBJ1-5
abundance: many
d_gene: TRBD1
len: 15
CDR3aa: CASSYGQGPNQPQHF
CDR3nt: TGTGCCAGCAGTTATGGACAGGGCCCCAATCAGCCCCAGCATTTT

v_gene: TRBV5-1
j_gene: TRBJ2-6
abundance: .
d_gene: .
len: 14
CDR3aa: CASSTRSTGNVLTF
CDR3nt: TGCGCCAGCAGCACCCGCTCCACGGGCAACGTCCTGACTTTC

v_gene: TRBV19
j_gene: TRBJ2-1
abundance: .
d_gene: .
len: 15
CDR3aa: CASRPGRQSYNEQFF
CDR3nt: TGTGCCAGTAGACCGGGACGTCAGTCGTACAATGAGCAGTTCTTC

v_gene: TRBV7-9
j_gene: TRBJ2-5
abundance: many
d_gene: .
len: 14
CDR3aa: CASSLLEGQETQYF
CDR3nt: TGTGCCAGCAGCTTACTGGAGGGCCAAGAGACCCAGTACTTC